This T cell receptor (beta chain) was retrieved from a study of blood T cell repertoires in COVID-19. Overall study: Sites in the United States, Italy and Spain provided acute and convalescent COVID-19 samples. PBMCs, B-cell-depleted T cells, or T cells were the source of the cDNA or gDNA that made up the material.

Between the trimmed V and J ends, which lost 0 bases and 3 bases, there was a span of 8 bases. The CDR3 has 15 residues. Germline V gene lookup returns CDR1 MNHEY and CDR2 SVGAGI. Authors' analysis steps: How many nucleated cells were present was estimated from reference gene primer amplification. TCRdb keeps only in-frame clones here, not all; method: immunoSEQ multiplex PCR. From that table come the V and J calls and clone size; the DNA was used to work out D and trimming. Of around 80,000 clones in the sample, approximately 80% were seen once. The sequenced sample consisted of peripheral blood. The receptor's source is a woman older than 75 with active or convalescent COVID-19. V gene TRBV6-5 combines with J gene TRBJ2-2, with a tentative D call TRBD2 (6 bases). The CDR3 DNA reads TGTGCCAGCAGTTACTCGGGACTTCACACCGGGGAGCTGTTTTTT. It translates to CASSYSGLHTGELFF.